This T cell receptor beta chain was documented in a study of Graves' ophthalmopathy and Graves' hyperthyroidism. In its sample, this clonotype was seen many times. RNA transcripts yielded amplified TCR beta CDR3 regions. HTBI primers served in a first-round RT-PCR, which a second-round multiplex PCR followed. Each CDR3 protein gets one entry after TCRdb re-called the multiplex PCR reads with MiXCR. The repertoire includes 150,000 to 200,000 distinct CDR3 sequences, about two fifths of them detected once, and over 7% sits in the top ten. The CDR3 runs to 13 residues. Per the germline V gene, CDR1 is SGHAT and CDR2 is FQNNGV. With V trimmed by 5 bases and J by 5 bases, 3 bases remained unmatched.

The TCR sequence derives from a man between 25 and 39 years old with Graves' ophthalmopathy. The sequencing input was peripheral blood. The rearrangement uses TRBV11-2 and TRBJ1-2; 9 bases match TRBD1. The CDR3 sequence is CASSVDRGYGYTF. CDR3 nucleotide sequence: TGTGCCAGCAGCGTCGACAGGGGGTATGGCTACACCTTC.